Listed below are T cell receptor beta chains from one sample, sequenced in a study of blood T cell repertoires in COVID-19. Sequencing was performed with immunoSEQ multiplex PCR; in TCRdb, only in-frame clones are kept and a portion is missing. The table has roughly 200,000 clones, approximately 90% seen once; the top ten hold 1.2%. The sequencing input was PBMCs or T cells enriched from blood (not recorded which). These receptor sequences come from a man aged 30-40 years who had recovered from COVID-19. Each CDR3 is given with its conserved first and last residue. The D gene is left open where the match is weak. Clone size is not always given. Where it is, it says once, few, many or a class for expanded clones.

TRBV2	TRBJ2-3	-	-	TGTGCCAGCAGCCCCACTAGTGATAGAATGGGGAACACAGATACGCAGTATTTT	CASSPTSDRMGNTDTQYF
TRBV14	TRBJ2-1	-	-	TGTGCCAGCAGTTCTTTCCTAGGGGATGAGCAGTTCTTC	CASSSFLGDEQFF
TRBV6-1	TRBJ2-7	TRBD1	-	TGTGCCAGCAGTGACTATCCGGGACAGGGTTATGGCGAGCAGTACTTC	CASSDYPGQGYGEQYF
TRBV19	TRBJ2-4	-	-	TGTGCCAGTAGTTCGGGCATCAGGGGCAAAAACATTCAGTACTTC	CASSSGIRGKNIQYF
TRBV28	TRBJ2-5	-	few	TGTGCCAGCAGTTTATTGGCGGGATTGAAAGAGACCCAGTACTTC	CASSLLAGLKETQYF
TRBV14	TRBJ1-1	-	-	TGTGCCAGCAGCCAATCGTTACTGCGGGACACTGAAGCTTTCTTT	CASSQSLLRDTEAFF
TRBV27	TRBJ2-2	TRBD1	-	TGTGCCAGCACCGGGACAGGGAACACCGGGGAGCTGTTTTTT	CASTGTGNTGELFF
TRBV28	TRBJ2-3	TRBD1	-	TGTGCCAGCAGTGCCGCCGGGACAGGTTTTATGGAGTATTTT	CASSAAGTGFMEYF
TRBV27	TRBJ2-7	TRBD2	-	TGTGCCAGCAGTACTAGCGGGGGCCTGAGCTCCTACGAGCAGTACTTC	CASSTSGGLSSYEQYF
TRBV6-2/TRBV6-3	TRBJ2-2	TRBD2	-	TGTGCCAGCAGTTACGTATCAGGGAGGGGAACCGGGGAGCTGTTTTTT	CASSYVSGRGTGELFF
TRBV18	TRBJ1-6	-	-	TGTGCCAGCTCACCACCTTCGACAGTCGCCCTCCACTTT	CASSPPSTVALHF
TRBV12-3/TRBV12-4	TRBJ2-7	TRBD1	-	TGTGCCAGCAGCCTAGGGACAGAAACAGAGCAGTACTTC	CASSLGTETEQYF
TRBV5-1	TRBJ2-3	TRBD2	-	TGCGCCAGCAGCTCTGGACTAGCGGGATCGGCAGATACGCAGTATTTT	CASSSGLAGSADTQYF
TRBV15	TRBJ2-3	-	-	TGTGCCACCAGCAGAGATCGGCAGGGGATGGGTACGCAGTATTTT	CATSRDRQGMGTQYF
TRBV7-2	TRBJ2-7	TRBD2	-	TGTGCCAGCAGCTTAGCGCGACTAGCGGGAGTCGAGCAGTACTTC	CASSLARLAGVEQYF
TRBV7-8	TRBJ2-7	TRBD2	-	TGTGCCAGCAGCTTAGCGGGACTAGCGGGAGGGCCTGGAAGTGGCAGCCGGGGCGAGCAGTACTTC	CASSLAGLAGGPGSGSRGEQYF
TRBV6-1	TRBJ1-3	-	-	TGTGCCAGCAGTGAAGGGAACAGGGTGACCGCCATATATTTT	CASSEGNRVTAIYF
TRBV18	TRBJ2-1	-	once	TGTGCCAGCTCACCGAGATTAGCGGACGGGGCCTACAATGAGCAGTTCTTC	CASSPRLADGAYNEQFF
TRBV24-1	TRBJ1-2	TRBD1	-	TGTGCCACCAGTGAAGCCGGGACAGGGACAGGCTATGGCTACACCTTC	CATSEAGTGTGYGYTF
TRBV15	TRBJ2-7	TRBD2	few	TGTGCCACCAGCATGACTAGCGGCTCCTACGAGCAGTACTTC	CATSMTSGSYEQYF
TRBV3-1/TRBV3-2	TRBJ2-7	TRBD2	-	TGTGCCAGCAGCCCTACTAGCGGGGGGGACGAGCAGTACTTC	CASSPTSGGDEQYF
TRBV6-6	TRBJ1-2	-	-	TGTGCCAGCAGTGGGCCAGGGCTCTATGGCTACACCTTC	CASSGPGLYGYTF
TRBV25-1	TRBJ2-5	TRBD1	-	TGTGCCAGCAGCCCCCGGGACAGGGTCCAAGAGACCCAGTACTTC	CASSPRDRVQETQYF
TRBV5-1	TRBJ1-2	-	-	TGCGCCAGCAGCTCAGACAGCTACTATGGCTACACCTTC	CASSSDSYYGYTF
TRBV30	TRBJ2-7	TRBD1	-	TGTGCCTGGAACCAGGGGGTATCGGTAGAGCAGTACTTC	CAWNQGVSVEQYF
TRBV24-1	TRBJ1-5	-	-	TGTGCCACCTCCAGCGGGGGAGTTCAGCCCCAGCATTTT	CATSSGGVQPQHF
TRBV5-1	TRBJ1-1	-	-	TGCGCCAGCAGCTTGGATGGACACCTCACTGAAGCTTTCTTT	CASSLDGHLTEAFF